The rows below give T cell receptor beta chains drawn from one sample of a study of T cells in localized non-small cell lung cancer. Assay used: immunoSEQ multiplex PCR; TCRdb lists only in-frame clones, some missing. The table has some 39,000 clones, about nine tenths seen once. The sequencing here drew on peripheral blood mononuclear cells, taken before any cancer treatment. These receptors originate from a male donor at least 60 years old with stage II lung adenocarcinoma. Each CDR3 is given without its conserved first and last residue. D genes are given only for firm matches. Size tells how often a clone was seen (once, few, many) or the class of an expanded clone, and some rows leave it out.

j_call d_call clone_size v_call cdr3_aa
TRBJ2-3 TRBD1 . TRBV27 ASSYRQGTRDTQY
TRBJ1-1 . . TRBV20-1 SAREGTEAF
TRBJ2-6 . . TRBV30 AWSVTGANVLT
TRBJ1-4 . . TRBV5-1 ASSVRGGNEKLF
TRBJ2-2 TRBD2 . TRBV18 ASSPLSGRVGELF
TRBJ2-2 . . TRBV9 ASSVAPDGGELF
TRBJ1-1 TRBD1 . TRBV5-1 ASSFQGENTEAF
TRBJ1-1 . . TRBV18 ASSPRGREAF
TRBJ2-6 TRBD2 . TRBV14 ASSPGGSGANVLT
TRBJ2-5 . . TRBV5-1 ASSIGGKETQY
TRBJ1-1 TRBD1 . TRBV30 AWRQGATEAF
TRBJ1-4 TRBD1 . TRBV5-1 ASSDPTGAREKLF
TRBJ1-2 . once TRBV28 ASTPRRVSYT
TRBJ1-3 . . TRBV5-1 ASSLDGNSGNTIY
TRBJ2-1 TRBD1 . TRBV6-5 ASRISTGYNEQF
TRBJ2-5 TRBD2 . TRBV30 AWSVAGGPQETQY
TRBJ2-1 . . TRBV5-1 ASSLAGAIYNEQF
TRBJ2-7 TRBD1 once TRBV30 AWSSQQGAYEQY
TRBJ2-1 . . TRBV11-2 ASRTTGFREF
TRBJ2-1 TRBD1 . TRBV5-1 ASSLELGGGPPGQGDEQF
TRBJ1-1 . . TRBV5-1 ASSSDGIAAEAF
TRBJ2-7 . . TRBV5-1 ASSLVADSYEQY
TRBJ2-1 . few TRBV27 ASSLSFRPRNEQF
TRBJ1-5 . . TRBV28 ASSSYRADNQPQH
TRBJ2-1 TRBD2 once TRBV2 ASRATSGYNEQF
TRBJ2-2 . . TRBV5-1 ASSPPSKGNTGELF
TRBJ2-3 . . TRBV7-2 ASSLAAHRGDTQY
TRBJ2-2 TRBD2 . TRBV7-2 ASSLMRLAGTGELF
TRBJ2-7 . . TRBV27 ASSSFGEANEQY
TRBJ1-5 TRBD1 . TRBV10-3 AISESGQTSNQPQH
TRBJ2-7 TRBD2 . TRBV10-3 ASLAASSYEQY